The 32 T cell receptor beta chains below were found in one sample sequenced in a study of response to subunit inactivated influenza vaccine. TCRdb reanalysed the RT-PCR reads using MiXCR and keeps one entry per CDR3 protein. The sample shows 560,000 or so distinct CDR3 sequences, approximately 7.7% of them seen only once. The sample here was PBMCs from blood, taken less than 25 months after vaccination. These receptors all come from a man aged 50 to 69 who received an inactivated influenza vaccine.

V usage is TRBV5-1 and J usage is TRBJ2-3; TRBD1 agrees at 10 bases. Germline V CDR1 and CDR2: SGHRS, YFSETQ. CDR3 length: 15 amino acids. V trimming: 5 bases; J trimming: 4 bases; junction bases outside the gene matches: 7. Here the CDR3 DNA reads TGCGCCAGCAGACCCGGGACAGGGGTCGCAGATACGCAGTATTTT. Residues: CASRPGTGVADTQYF.

The rearrangement uses TRBV29-1 and TRBJ2-2, with 8 bases that match TRBD1. CDR1 and CDR2 from the germline V gene are SQVTM and ANQGSEA. The CDR3 spans 13 residues. With 6 bases clipped from V and 4 bases from J, the junction kept 4 bases outside the gene matches. DNA for the CDR3: TGCAGCGTGCAGGGGGCGAGCACCGGGGAGCTGTTTTTT. It specifies CSVQGASTGELFF.

This clonotype was seen many times. The V gene is TRBV5-6, the J gene TRBJ2-6; D is undetermined. Germline lookup yields CDR1 SGHDT and CDR2 YYEEEE. The CDR3 contains 18 residues. V lost 1 base, J lost 1 base, and 15 bases lay in between. In DNA, the CDR3 is TGTGCCAGCAGCTTGCTCCAGTACCTTCTATCTGGGGCCAACGTCCTGACTTTC. Translated: CASSLLQYLLSGANVLTF.

The chain has TRBV24-1 and TRBJ2-1; 9 bases align to TRBD1. V lost 9 bases and J lost 5; bases outside the gene matches: 13. This CDR3 has 16 residues. Per the germline V gene, CDR1 is KGHDR and CDR2 is SFDVKD. Here the CDR3 reads CATGTHQGTGNNEQFF. CDR3 DNA sequence: TGTGCCACCGGAACCCACCAGGGGACAGGGAACAATGAGCAGTTCTTC.

This clonotype was counted ten times or more. This chain uses TRBV5-1 with TRBJ1-1; tentatively, D is TRBD1 (6 bases). The germline gives CDR1 SGHRS, CDR2 YFSETQ. V shed 4 bases and J shed 5 bases, with 18 bases lying between them. The CDR3 sequence is 15 residues long. CDR3 nucleotide sequence: TGCGCCAGCAGCACGGGGGCCGGGACTTTAACTGAAGCTTTCTTT. Its protein product is CASSTGAGTLTEAFF.

The V gene is TRBV7-6, the J gene TRBJ1-4, with 10 positions matching TRBD1. Germline-derived CDR1 and CDR2 are SGHVS and FNYEAQ. V lost 5 bases and J lost 8; bases outside the gene matches: 8. CDR3 size: 15 residues. CDR3 sequence (DNA): TGTGCCAGCAGCCCGGGGACAGGGGCATGGGAAAAACTGTTTTTT. Translated, it gives CASSPGTGAWEKLFF.

This clonotype was counted only a few times. The chain uses TRBV21-1 and TRBJ1-3. TRBV21-1 is annotated as a pseudogene. The CDR3 contains 16 residues. In nucleotides, the CDR3 is TGTGCCAGCAGCACCCGTATTGGGACTTCTGGAAACACCATATATTTT. It codes for CASSTRIGTSGNTIYF.

Ten or more counts support this clonotype. V gene TRBV28 combines with J gene TRBJ2-2, with 11 nucleotides matching TRBD2. This CDR3 spans 16 amino acids. Looked up from germline, CDR1 is MDHEN and CDR2 is SYDVKM. V trimming: 6 bases; J trimming: 2 bases; junction bases outside the gene matches: 5. The CDR3: CASRLLAGENTGELFF. The CDR3 DNA reads as TGTGCCAGCAGACTACTAGCGGGAGAAAACACCGGGGAGCTGTTTTTT.

This sequence joins TRBV4-3 and TRBJ2-1; 11 nucleotides line up with TRBD2. The germline V gene encodes CDR1 LGHNA and CDR2 YSLEER. The CDR3 consists of 15 residues. V gave up 3 bases and J gave up 6 bases; unmatched junction bases: 4. The CDR3 DNA reads as TGCGCCAGCAGCCAGTCGGGACTAGCGGCCAATGAGCAGTTCTTC. Amino acid sequence: CASSQSGLAANEQFF.

This clonotype was seen ten or more times. J is TRBJ2-3 and V is TRBV29-1; 12 bases are shared with TRBD2. The CDR3 is 14 residues long. The germline CDR1 and CDR2 sequences are SQVTM and ANQGSEA. Germline trimming cut 3 bases from V and 7 bases from J; bases unmatched to any gene: 5. The DNA of the CDR3 is TGCAGCGTTGATATGACTAGCGGGGGAAATACGCAGTATTTT. It specifies CSVDMTSGGNTQYF.

The chain has TRBV30 and TRBJ1-4, with D possibly TRBD1 on 6 matching bases. Trimming took off 7 bases at V and 10 bases at J, with 22 bases between the two ends. This CDR3 has 14 amino acids. Germline V gene lookup returns CDR1 GTSNPN and CDR2 SVGIG (reference sequence). The CDR3 sequence: CALTQGQGFGKLFF. CDR3 DNA sequence: TGTGCCTTAACGCAGGGGCAGGGCTTCGGAAAACTGTTTTTT.

This clonotype came up many times. The chain uses TRBV5-6 and TRBJ1-1; 9 bases agree with TRBD1. This CDR3 comprises 13 residues. The J segment lost 8 bases and the V segment lost 0 bases, leaving 2 bases of the junction unmatched. CDR1 is SGHDT and CDR2 is YYEEEE in the germline V gene. DNA for the CDR3: TGTGCCAGCAGCTTGGACAGGGGGCTCGAAGCTTTCTTT. Translated: CASSLDRGLEAFF.

This clonotype was seen many times. The chain recombines TRBV20-1 with TRBJ2-7; tentative D call: TRBD1 (6 bases). The CDR3 has 12 amino acids. The germline V gene encodes CDR1 DFQATT and CDR2 SNEGSKA (reference sequence). V was cut by 6 bases and J by 6 bases, with 15 bases left in between. The CDR3 spells CSASTGFGEQYF. CDR3 coding DNA: TGCAGTGCCAGCACAGGGTTCGGCGAGCAGTACTTC.

A remark on this clonotype: The junction differs from germline at one of its ends, possibly a read error. The chain carries TRBV2 and TRBJ2-1; perhaps TRBD2 as D (5 bases). The CDR3 spans 16 residues. Germline CDR1 SNHLY, CDR2 FYNNEI. The CDR3 protein is CSSSEVPSGPYNEQFF. The CDR3 region has the DNA TGTTCCAGCAGTGAGGTCCCCAGCGGACCCTACAATGAGCAGTTCTTC.

This clonotype was recorded at least ten times. V usage is TRBV7-2 and J usage is TRBJ2-5; D remains unclear. CDR3 length equals 15 residues. The V end was cut by 5 bases, the J end by 0 bases, with 13 bases between. Germline CDR1 SGHTA, CDR2 FQGNSA. The CDR3 region has the DNA TGTGCCAGCAGCAGGCCCCATTGGTACCAAGAGACCCAGTACTTC. Translated, it gives CASSRPHWYQETQYF.

In this sample, this clonotype turned up many times. The chain joins TRBV25-1 to TRBJ2-7; tentatively, D is TRBD1 or TRBD2 (6 bases each). V was shortened by 4 bases and J by 0 bases, with 16 bases between the two germline ends. Germline V lookup: CDR1 MGHDK, CDR2 SYGVNS. This CDR3 region has 16 residues. The CDR3 sequence is CASSGFDGGGSYEQYF. The DNA for the CDR3 is TGTGCCAGCAGTGGTTTTGACGGGGGCGGCTCCTACGAGCAGTACTTC.

The V and J genes are TRBV3-1 and TRBJ2-1; D gene ambiguous. V lost 0 bases, J lost 6 bases, and 12 bases lay in between. CDR1 and CDR2 from the germline V gene are LGHDT and YNNKEL (reference sequence). The CDR3 loop spans 15 amino acids. The CDR3 DNA sequence: TGTGCCAGCAGCCAAGACCCGGGCTCGCTCAATGAGCAGTTCTTC. Translating it yields CASSQDPGSLNEQFF.

The rearrangement uses TRBV12-3 or TRBV12-4 and TRBJ1-2, with 7 bases aligning to TRBD1. The CDR3 sequence is 14 residues long. The trim removed 3 bases at V and 5 bases at J, leaving 6 bases unmatched. The CDR3 DNA is TGTGCCAGCAGTTTGAACCAGGGGGGATATGGCTACACCTTC. This codes for CASSLNQGGYGYTF.

This clonotype was found a few times. The chain carries TRBV20-1 and TRBJ2-1; no firm D call. This CDR3 has 15 residues. The V gene lost 4 bases and the J gene lost 2 bases, with 15 bases spanning the gap. Germline V gene sequence: CDR1 DFQATT, CDR2 SNEGSKA (reference sequence). The CDR3 coding sequence is TGCAGTGCTACCGGAAGCTGGACGACCTACAATGAGCAGTTCTTC. As protein: CSATGSWTTYNEQFF.

This clonotype was observed many times. This chain connects TRBV5-1 to TRBJ2-1; D gene ambiguous. Trimming took 7 bases from V and 5 from J, leaving 7 bases between them. The CDR3 is 11 residues long. Per the germline V gene, CDR1 is SGHRS and CDR2 is YFSETQ. The CDR3 DNA follows: TGCGCCAGCGTACTCGACAATGAGCAGTTCTTC. It is translated as CASVLDNEQFF.

This clonotype came up many times. V usage is TRBV6-1 and J usage is TRBJ1-5, with D possibly TRBD1 on 5 matching bases. Per germline, CDR1 MNHNS and CDR2 SASEGT. The V end was cut by 3 bases, the J end by 7 bases, with 19 bases between. This CDR3 is 16 amino acids long. CDR3 sequence (DNA): TGTGCCAGCAGTGACAGTTGGACAATAACGGGGCAGCCCCAGCATTTT. It codes for CASSDSWTITGQPQHF.

This clonotype was seen many times. This chain connects TRBV20-1 to TRBJ2-1, with D possibly TRBD2 on 7 matching bases. The CDR3 consists of 16 residues. Germline CDR1 and CDR2: DFQATT and SNEGSKA (reference sequence). The V gene lost 0 bases and the J gene lost 0 bases, with 12 bases spanning the gap. The CDR3 nucleotides read TGCAGTGCTAGAGATGGGGGAGGGGGCTCCTACAATGAGCAGTTCTTC. It codes for CSARDGGGGSYNEQFF.

The chain links TRBV3-1 to TRBJ1-3, with D perhaps TRBD1 (5 bases). Germline V gives CDR1 LGHDT, CDR2 YNNKEL (reference sequence). Trimming shortened V by 6 bases and J by 0 bases, and 15 bases separated the two germline ends. The CDR3 runs to 16 residues. The CDR3 DNA is TGTGCCAGCAGTCACCGGGGGGTTCTCTCTGGAAACACCATATATTTT. It codes for CASSHRGVLSGNTIYF.

This clonotype was recorded a few times. The gene calls are TRBV12-3 or TRBV12-4 and TRBJ2-4; D may be TRBD1 (5 bases). The V and J ends lost 3 bases and 0 bases respectively, with 9 bases between them. CDR3 size: 15 residues. Written as DNA, the CDR3 is TGTGCCAGCAGTTTGATAGGGGTAGCCAAAAACATTCAGTACTTC. It encodes CASSLIGVAKNIQYF.

This clonotype was observed a few times. This chain uses TRBV20-1 with TRBJ2-1; 7 bases map to TRBD1. The CDR3 runs 15 residues. V trimming: 6 bases; J trimming: 0 bases; junction bases outside the gene matches: 8. Looked up from germline, CDR1 is DFQATT and CDR2 is SNEGSKA (reference sequence). CDR3 bases: TGCAGTGCAAAGGCACAGGGGTACTCCTACAATGAGCAGTTCTTC. Protein: CSAKAQGYSYNEQFF.

The chain uses TRBV5-5 and TRBJ1-5; no clear D. Germline CDR1 and CDR2: SGHKS and YYEKEE (reference sequence). V was shortened by 0 bases and J by 8 bases, with 15 bases between the two germline ends. This CDR3 contains 15 residues. CDR3 nucleotide sequence: TGTGCCAGCAGCTTGGATCCGACGGCCCATGAGCCCCAGCATTTT. This gives the protein CASSLDPTAHEPQHF.

This clonotype was recorded a few times. V gene TRBV6-1 combines with J gene TRBJ2-2; TRBD1 aligns across 10 bases. The CDR3 covers 17 residues. Trimming at V came to 3 bases and at J to 3 bases, leaving 7 bases not matched to a gene. The V gene's germline CDR1 is MNHNS and CDR2 SASEGT. This chain's CDR3 is CASSDLPDRGYTGELFF. The CDR3 bases are TGTGCCAGCAGTGACTTGCCGGACAGGGGGTACACCGGGGAGCTGTTTTTT.

This clonotype was recorded a few times. The chain carries TRBV5-5 and TRBJ2-2; 13 bases agree with TRBD2. Germline assignment: CDR1 SGHKS and CDR2 YYEKEE (reference sequence). V was pared by 4 bases and J by 8 bases, with 8 bases of the junction left unmatched. This CDR3 region has 16 residues. The CDR3 protein is CASSQGLAGVQGELFF. CDR3 coding DNA: TGTGCCAGCAGCCAAGGACTAGCGGGAGTACAAGGGGAGCTGTTTTTT.

This clonotype was seen ten or more times. The chain combines TRBV12-3 or TRBV12-4 with TRBJ2-4; 8 bases fit TRBD1. V lost 1 base to trimming and J lost 7 bases; unmatched junction nucleotides: 6. This CDR3 contains 15 residues. The CDR3 nucleotides are TGTGCCAGCAGTTTAGGTGGACAGGGAAGGAACATTCAGTACTTC. It codes for CASSLGGQGRNIQYF.

This clonotype was seen a handful of times. The rearrangement links TRBV5-1 to TRBJ2-1; 8 nucleotides line up with TRBD1. Germline V gene data show CDR1 as SGHRS and CDR2 as YFSETQ. The CDR3 contains 17 residues. V was pared by 4 bases and J by 4 bases, with 13 bases of the junction left unmatched. This chain's CDR3 is CASSQRFGTGLYNEQFF. CDR3 nucleotides: TGCGCCAGCAGCCAAAGGTTCGGGACAGGTCTATACAATGAGCAGTTCTTC.

V usage is TRBV27 and J usage is TRBJ2-7; D might be TRBD1 (7 bases). Germline V lookup: CDR1 MNHEY, CDR2 SMNVEV (reference sequence). CDR3 size: 17 residues. The V end was cut by 5 bases, the J end by 0 bases, with 20 bases between. The CDR3: CASSRNRGGSFSYEQYF. For the CDR3, the DNA is TGTGCCAGCAGTCGTAACAGGGGAGGCAGTTTCTCCTACGAGCAGTACTTC.

The chain has TRBV20-1 and TRBJ2-1, with 9 nucleotides matching TRBD2. V gave up 2 bases and J gave up 10 bases; unmatched junction bases: 9. The CDR3 covers 14 residues. Germline CDR1 DFQATT, CDR2 SNEGSKA (reference sequence). The CDR3 sequence: CSARPGTSRGEQFF. As DNA, the CDR3 is TGCAGTGCTAGACCCGGGACTAGCCGAGGGGAGCAGTTCTTC.